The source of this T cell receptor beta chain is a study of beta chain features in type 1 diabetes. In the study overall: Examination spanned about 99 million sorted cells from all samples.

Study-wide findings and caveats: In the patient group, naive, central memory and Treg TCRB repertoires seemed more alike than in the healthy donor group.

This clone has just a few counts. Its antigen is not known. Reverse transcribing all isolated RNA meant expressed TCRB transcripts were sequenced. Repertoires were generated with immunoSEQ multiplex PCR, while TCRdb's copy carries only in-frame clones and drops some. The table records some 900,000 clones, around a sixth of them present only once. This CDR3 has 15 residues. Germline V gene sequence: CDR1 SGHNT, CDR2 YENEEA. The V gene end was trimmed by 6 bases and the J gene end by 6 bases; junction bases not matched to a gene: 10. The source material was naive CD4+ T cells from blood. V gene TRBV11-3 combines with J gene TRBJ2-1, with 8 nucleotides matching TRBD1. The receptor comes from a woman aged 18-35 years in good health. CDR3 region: CASSRRTGLGNEQFF. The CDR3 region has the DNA TGTGCCAGCAGTCGGAGGACAGGGTTGGGCAATGAGCAGTTCTTC.